The rows below give T cell receptor beta chains drawn from one sample of a study of human T cells and chemical hapten exposure. TCRdb re-called the RACE reads through MiXCR, storing one row per CDR3 protein. Of tens of thousands of distinct CDR3 sequences in the sample, over 8% are singletons; the top ten hold more than 13%. Sequences were derived from whole blood, sampled in connection with sensitization to the hapten diphenylcyclopropenone (DPC). The receptors derive from a woman aged 40 to 50 with alopecia areata. Some clones in this sample may be carry-over from other donors' samples. Both conserved end residues are part of each CDR3. A D gene is named only where the DNA matches it firmly. Not every row has a clone size; where given, it reads once, few, many or a size class.

j_gene	d_gene	v_gene	abundance	CDR3nt	CDR3aa
TRBJ2-3	NA	TRBV12-3/TRBV12-4	medium-sized	TGTGCCAGCAGTTTAGCTTACGGGACGAGGGATACGCAGTATTTT	CASSLAYGTRDTQYF
TRBJ2-7	NA	TRBV2	NA	TGTGCCACCCGACGGCTCTCCTACGAGCAGTACTTC	CATRRLSYEQYF
TRBJ1-4	NA	TRBV14	many	TGTGCCAGCAGCCAACGTTCGCTCAATGAAAAACTGTTTTTT	CASSQRSLNEKLFF
TRBJ1-5	TRBD1	TRBV2	many	TGTGCCAGCAGTAACAGGGGGAGTCAGCCCCAGCATTTT	CASSNRGSQPQHF
TRBJ1-5	NA	TRBV5-5	many	TGTGCCAGCAGCTTGTTCATACCGAGGACGGGTCAGCCCCAGCATTTT	CASSLFIPRTGQPQHF
TRBJ2-6	NA	TRBV5-1	few	TGCGCCAGCAGCGAACAGGGTCCTGGGGCCAACGTCCTGACTTTC	CASSEQGPGANVLTF
TRBJ2-1	TRBD1	TRBV12-3/TRBV12-4	many	TGTGCCAGCAGGGGGACAGCCCGAGGCAATGAGCAGTTCTTC	CASRGTARGNEQFF
TRBJ2-2	NA	TRBV29-1	many	TGCAGCGTTGGCGGTAACACCGGGGAGCTGTTTTTT	CSVGGNTGELFF
TRBJ2-3	NA	TRBV20-1	NA	TGCAGTGCGAGTCACACAGATACGCAGTATTTT	CSASHTDTQYF
TRBJ1-1	NA	TRBV4-2	NA	TGTGCCAGCAGCCAAGATCGGGGTTTCGGGGCTTTCTTT	CASSQDRGFGAFF
TRBJ2-7	NA	TRBV29-1	NA	TGCAGCGTTGCGGCGGACATATCCTACGAGCAGTACTTC	CSVAADISYEQYF
TRBJ2-1	NA	TRBV2	few	TGTGCCAGCAGTGAAGGGACCAGGGGAGGAGAGCAGTTCTTC	CASSEGTRGGEQFF
TRBJ1-1	NA	TRBV18	many	TGTGCCAGCTCACCACCGCTCAGAATGAACACTGAAGCTTTCTTT	CASSPPLRMNTEAFF
TRBJ1-1	NA	TRBV20-1	many	TGCAGGGCTAGCGGAGGGCATGACACTGAAGCTTTCTTT	CRASGGHDTEAFF
TRBJ2-1	NA	TRBV20-1	NA	TGCAGTGCTCCTTACTACAATGAGCAGTTCTTC	CSAPYYNEQFF
TRBJ1-1	NA	TRBV28	NA	TGTGCCAGCTCGGCTCGGGGACGGGACACTGAAGCTTTCTTT	CASSARGRDTEAFF